This T cell receptor (beta chain) was sequenced in a study of identical twins. Among all donors, each was a healthy Caucasian. This clonotype was counted only a few times. MiXCR, applied by TCRdb to the 5' RACE reads, yields one record per CDR3 protein. The data hold fewer than 550,000 distinct CDR3 sequences, with around 15% observed a single time. From germline, CDR1 is DFQATT and CDR2 SNEGSKA (reference sequence). This CDR3 spans 12 amino acids. The junction had 5 bases not matched to a gene; V was cut back by 5 bases and J by 5 bases. These same data were also listed under a study on yellow fever vaccine responses in identical twins.

The chain couples TRBV20-1 to TRBJ2-5; 7 bases match TRBD2. Sequencing input: CD4+ T cells sorted from blood. The source of this sequence is a woman between 18 and 29 years old in good health. CDR3 nucleotide sequence: TGCAGTGCTCACTCTAGCGGCGAGACCCAGTACTTC. Encoded protein: CSAHSSGETQYF.